What follows are 19 T cell receptor beta chains derived from one specimen sequenced in a study of CD8 T cells in ankylosing spondylitis. TCRdb re-called the 5' RACE reads through MiXCR, storing one row per CDR3 protein. The sample lists 150,000 to 200,000 distinct CDR3 sequences; approximately 10% were seen once. Sample: blood, either unsorted or a sorted T cell fraction (not recorded which). All receptors derive from a male donor with ankylosing spondylitis or in good health (not recorded which).

The chain combines TRBV19 with TRBJ2-6, with D perhaps TRBD1 (6 bases). The CDR3 sequence is 14 residues long. The V end was cut by 7 bases, the J end by 2 bases, with 9 bases between. Germline V lookup: CDR1 LNHDA, CDR2 SQIVND (reference sequence). The CDR3 nucleotides read TGTGCCAGTATGGGACAACCTGGGGCCAACGTCCTGACTTTC. Residues: CASMGQPGANVLTF.

This clonotype showed up just a few times. J is TRBJ2-7 and V is TRBV28; 7 bases agree with TRBD2. Germline loops: CDR1 MDHEN, CDR2 SYDVKM. Unmatched junction bases numbered 9, after V lost 4 bases and J lost 3 bases. The CDR3 totals 15 residues. The CDR3 reads CASSYPTGGFYEQYF. CDR3 nucleotides: TGTGCCAGCAGTTATCCAACCGGGGGGTTCTACGAGCAGTACTTC.

The chain is built from TRBV18 and TRBJ1-6, with TRBD1 matching 12 bases. Germline CDR1 is KGHSH and CDR2 is LQKENI. J gave up 10 bases and V 1 base, and 11 bases lay outside the gene matches. The CDR3 consists of 18 residues. CDR3 protein: CASSPREGTGGAWSPLHF. CDR3 DNA: TGTGCCAGCTCACCACGAGAAGGGACAGGGGGCGCTTGGTCACCCCTCCACTTT.

This clonotype was seen a handful of times. V usage is TRBV12-3 or TRBV12-4 and J usage is TRBJ1-2, with 10 bases matching TRBD1. Trimming cost V 3 bases and J 5 bases; bases outside gene matches: 3. The CDR3 length is 14 residues. CDR3 bases: TGTGCCAGCAGTTTCAGGGACAGGGGATATGGCTACACCTTC. Its translation: CASSFRDRGYGYTF.

This clonotype was counted between two and nine times. The chain recombines TRBV25-1 with TRBJ2-7; 9 bases align to TRBD1. J lost 4 bases, V lost 7 bases, and 5 bases had no gene match. Per the germline V gene, CDR1 is MGHDK and CDR2 is SYGVNS. The CDR3 consists of 13 residues. The CDR3 DNA reads TGTGCCAGCATCCCCGGGACAGGGTACGAGCAGTACTTC. Protein sequence: CASIPGTGYEQYF.

This clonotype was counted many times. The chain uses TRBV12-3 or TRBV12-4 and TRBJ2-1; 14 bases agree with TRBD2. The CDR3 is 14 amino acids. V was clipped by 6 bases and J by 15 bases; unmatched bases: 10. Written as DNA, the CDR3 is TGTGCCAGCAGACTGACTAGCGGGAGGGCCAAACTGTTCTTC. It codes for CASRLTSGRAKLFF.

This clonotype was counted once. The chain uses TRBV30 and TRBJ1-4; D call uncertain. CDR3 length equals 14 residues. CDR1 and CDR2 (germline): GTSNPN, SVGIG (reference sequence). The V and J ends lost 7 bases and 0 bases respectively, with 12 bases between them. The DNA of the CDR3 is TGTGCCTTGAACCACGGTGCAACTAATGAAAAACTGTTTTTT. It translates to CALNHGATNEKLFF.

In its sample, this clonotype was seen many times. CDR3 residues: CASSDGGREDIQYF. DNA for the CDR3: TGTGCCAGTAGTGATGGGGGCCGCGAGGACATTCAGTACTTC. The chain is built from TRBV19 and TRBJ2-4; a weak D match, TRBD1 (6 bases). V lost 5 bases, J lost 8 bases, and 16 bases lay in between. The CDR3 sequence is 14 residues long. Germline V gene sequence: CDR1 LNHDA, CDR2 SQIVND (reference sequence).

The chain links TRBV6-1 to TRBJ1-1; 10 positions match TRBD1. The V and J ends lost 6 bases and 5 bases, in that order; junction bases with no gene match: 9. The CDR3 loop spans 15 amino acids. Germline CDR1 and CDR2: MNHNS and SASEGT. For the CDR3, the DNA is TGTGCCAGCAGCAACGACAGGGGGCTTTTGACTGAAGCTTTCTTT. Protein: CASSNDRGLLTEAFF.

V usage is TRBV5-6 and J usage is TRBJ1-1; D is unresolved. V lost 0 bases and J 4 bases, leaving 10 bases between the germline ends. The CDR3 contains 14 residues. Germline V gene data show CDR1 as SGHDT and CDR2 as YYEEEE. Written as DNA, the CDR3 is TGTGCCAGCAGCTTGGAAGCGGGGAGCACTGAAGCTTTCTTT. Encoded protein: CASSLEAGSTEAFF.

The V gene is TRBV7-8, the J gene TRBJ2-3; 10 positions agree with TRBD2. Trimming cost V 5 bases and J 2 bases; bases outside gene matches: 16. Per germline, CDR1 SGHVS and CDR2 FQNEAQ. The CDR3 has 19 residues. The CDR3 DNA is TGTGCCAGCAGCCCGTACCCCAAAGCAACTAGCGGGGTCACAGATACGCAGTATTTT. This sequence encodes CASSPYPKATSGVTDTQYF.

Note on this clonotype: This could be a read error, since a much larger clone is one nucleotide away. V and J are TRBV7-9 and TRBJ2-2; 7 bases line up with TRBD1. The germline CDR1 and CDR2 sequences are SEHNR and FQNEAQ (reference sequence). The CDR3 spans 17 residues. The CDR3 protein is CASSYLGQVGDTGVLFF. The CDR3 DNA follows: TGTGCCAGCAGCTACCTTGGACAGGTGGGGGACACCGGGGTGCTGTTTTTT.

This clonotype was observed at least ten times. This chain connects TRBV20-1 to TRBJ2-3; 7 positions match TRBD2. CDR1 is DFQATT and CDR2 is SNEGSKA in the germline V gene (reference sequence). V lost 6 bases to trimming and J lost 15 bases; unmatched junction nucleotides: 12. The CDR3 runs 11 residues. This CDR3 reads CSASWGLNPYF. DNA of the CDR3: TGCAGTGCCAGTTGGGGACTAAACCCCTATTTT.

This clonotype came up many times. The gene calls are TRBV12-3 or TRBV12-4 and TRBJ1-5; tentative D call: TRBD1 (5 bases). Trimming removed 2 bases from V and 6 bases from J, with 23 bases in between. The length of the CDR3 is 18 residues. The CDR3, as DNA: TGTGCCAGCAGTTTAATTGATGGGGCAGCTAGGATCAGTCAGCCCCAGCATTTT. Encoded protein: CASSLIDGAARISQPQHF.

This clonotype was counted only a few times. The chain carries TRBV12-3 or TRBV12-4 and TRBJ1-3; no reliable D call. The ends were cut back, 6 bases at V and 0 bases at J, with 18 bases in the middle. The CDR3 is 17 amino acids. The CDR3: CASRPPRRLSSGNTIYF. The CDR3 coding sequence is TGTGCCAGCAGACCCCCTCGACGGCTGAGCTCTGGAAACACCATATATTTT.

This clonotype came up a few times. The J gene is TRBJ1-1, the V gene TRBV7-6; the D is unclear. Per germline, CDR1 SGHVS and CDR2 FNYEAQ. The germline V and J ends were trimmed by 2 bases and 1 base, with 11 bases remaining between them. This CDR3 has 15 amino acids. CDR3 amino acids: CASSLLAGGNTEAFF. CDR3 bases: TGTGCCAGCAGCTTATTGGCAGGAGGGAACACTGAAGCTTTCTTT.

In its sample, this clonotype was seen a few times. The chain couples TRBV5-5 to TRBJ2-3; the D gene could be TRBD1 or TRBD2 (5 bases each). Germline V CDR1 and CDR2: SGHKS, YYEKEE (reference sequence). The V end lost 1 base, the J end lost 1 base, and 13 bases lay between the germline ends. This CDR3 contains 16 residues. CDR3 nucleotide sequence: TGTGCCAGCAGCTTGTTGGTTGGGGACCGCACAGATACGCAGTATTTT. Amino acid sequence: CASSLLVGDRTDTQYF.

Ten or more counts support this clonotype. The chain combines TRBV5-1 with TRBJ2-3; no firm D call. The CDR3 covers 15 residues. Germline-derived CDR1 and CDR2 are SGHRS and YFSETQ. The V gene lost 4 bases and the J gene lost 2 bases, with 14 bases spanning the gap. The CDR3 sequence: CASSPRTVTTDTQYF. CDR3 DNA: TGCGCCAGCAGCCCGAGGACCGTCACCACAGATACGCAGTATTTT.

In regard to this clonotype: Just one base apart from a much larger clone, this may be a read error. The gene calls are TRBV3-1 and TRBJ2-3; D uncertain. CDR3 size: 13 residues. From germline, CDR1 is LGHDT and CDR2 YNNKEL (reference sequence). This CDR3 reads CASSHGSVDTRYF. The CDR3 coding sequence is TGTGCCAGCAGCCACGGGTCAGTAGATACGCGGTATTTT.